This T cell receptor beta chain was identified during a study of T cell responses to AZD1222 COVID-19 vaccine (TCRdb year 2021). General notes on the study: TCR sequencing covered approximately 230 trial participants: about 210 given two doses of AZD1222 and about 26 given two doses of MenACWY control vaccine. Enrollment into the trials was organized by age into subgroups of 18-55, 56-69 and 70-plus years, and those subgroups contained approximately 150, 30 and 60 TCR-sequenced participants, respectively. General findings and caveats noted by the study authors: Epitopes outside the regions mutated in the B.1.351 and B.1.1.7 variants were reportedly recognized by nearly half of the unique spike-specific TCRs. Spike-specific TCR breadth and depth rose significantly after two AZD1222 doses compared with day 0 and with MenACWY recipients. Most participants were white British and females outnumbered males, and the authors suggested that clonal diversity may have been underestimated. Because no samples from the day 14 peak response were available, repertoires could be characterized only after the peak T cell response. The 56-69-year group was small, and its depth increase did not reach significance, likely because of low power. The vaccine-associated CD4 TCRs covered the entire spike protein, and the dominant responses fell in regions 160-218 and 743-854. Conclusions about previously exposed vaccinees were limited because only a handful of AZD1222 recipients were SARS-CoV-2 seropositive at baseline.

The sample's time point label, decoded: baseline before first vaccination. According to the study, the label for this sample's treatment or condition signals: meningococcal conjugate vaccine given as trial control. Vaccinee samples were obtained from the UK trials COV001 and COV002, which included a single-blind randomized controlled phase 2/3 trial of AZD1222 (ChAdOx1 nCoV-19) in healthy adults. For TCRbeta chain sequencing, PBMC samples were collected from trial participants at day 0 and at day 28 after the second dose. The CDR3 regions of human TCRbeta chains were analyzed by immunosequencing. Turning to the authors' computational methods: Repertoire TCRs were checked for matches against a reference library of SARS-CoV-2-specific TCRs that had been generated using the MIRA antigen-specificity platform. Breadth meant the fraction of unique TCRs that were SARS-CoV-2-associated, whereas depth meant the fraction of total T cells that were SARS-CoV-2-associated. Using the MIRA data, each spike-specific TCR was mapped to the spike region that the TCR reacts to and placed in a CD4 or CD8 class. Log10-transformed breadth and depth values were compared by one-way ANOVA with Sidak's multiple comparisons tests. Held by TCRdb, this immuneACCESS table contains in-frame sequences only and omits some clones. Under half of the omission traces to an unresolved V gene where checked; the cause of the rest is unknown. V, J and clone size were drawn from that table, and D and trimming were deduced from the DNA. The sample table lists around 110,000 clones, 70% to 90% of them with a count of one. Roughly 3.8% of the sample is held by the ten biggest clonotypes.

At the junction V is shortened by 1 base and J by 1 base, with 11 bases in between. Including the terminal cysteine and phenylalanine, the CDR3 comprises 15 residues. Only the CDR3 region is kept as DNA, spanning 45 bases read in frame from base 1. The CDR1 and CDR2 encoded by the germline V gene are MGHRA and YSYEKL. About this clone: The clone's antigen remains unknown. No qualities accompany the bases; no much larger clone lies one base away.

The chain uses TRBV4-1 and TRBJ2-7, with an unclear D gene assignment. Material: peripheral blood, obtained on day 0 of MenACWY control vaccination. This TCR was recovered from an adult in good health. The nucleotide sequence reads as follows: TGCGCCAGCAGCCAAGTCCCCCTAGGGTCCTACGAGCAGTACTTC. Its coded protein is CASSQVPLGSYEQYF.